This T cell receptor (beta chain) was documented in a study of blood T cell repertoires in COVID-19 (dated by TCRdb to the early 2020s). Notes on the research overall: The collaborator samples originated in the United States, Italy and Spain and spanned the acute and convalescent phases of COVID-19. The prospective study material was composed of cDNA or gDNA derived from T cells, B-cell-depleted T cells, or PBMCs. Samples were obtained from the ongoing ImmuneRACE study (first 160 participants) and from about 1,300 subjects provided by 6 global collaborators. A de-identified subject ID, COVID-19 status, age in years and sex were almost always included in the sample metadata. The repertoires were made available in a free public database intended to serve as a resource for research on the immune response to SARS-CoV-2. The dataset comprised deeply sampled blood TCRbeta repertoires from subjects exposed to, actively infected with, or recovered from COVID-19. Where available, HLA class I and class II types were taken from metadata supplied by the sample provider and were not determined by assay-based typing.

Beyond this particular receptor, the publication reports: The amount of clinical and demographic metadata varied by source and participant and was provided uncurated.

The collaborating institutions used their own protocols to collect whole blood in K2EDTA tubes. For TCRbeta analysis, collaborator samples were shipped as frozen whole blood, as isolated PBMCs, or as DNA extracted from either sample type. As concerns this clone: No antigen is known for it. Base qualities are missing; no much larger clone stands one base away.

TCRbeta CDR3 regions were amplified from genomic DNA by means of the immunoSEQ Assay, a bias-controlled multiplex PCR. The authors processed their data as follows. The number of nucleated cells in each sample was estimated from the amplification of reference gene primers within the assay. To quantify the absolute abundance of each unique TCRbeta CDR3 rearrangement, sequence reads were collapsed and filtered. Productive Simpson clonality was computed per sample as the square root of Simpson's diversity index over productive rearrangements. The table was pulled from immuneACCESS by TCRdb, which kept in-frame rearrangements only. Such tables lose some clones; where checked, under half of the loss comes from unresolved V genes, and the rest has no known cause. From that table come the V and J calls and clone size; the DNA was used to work out D and trimming. The sample table shows fewer than 90,000 clones, and 88% are seen once. The top ten clones comprise about 1.3% of the sample.

V loses 7 bases, J loses 1 base, and the germline ends lie 10 bases apart. From the cysteine through the phenylalanine, the CDR3 covers 13 amino acids. Solely the CDR3 DNA is kept, with 39 bases framed from the first base. As encoded in the germline V gene, CDR1 is ENHRY while CDR2 is SYGVKD. The sequencing sample was made of peripheral blood. The sequence is built from TRBV10-3 and TRBJ1-1; perhaps TRBD1 is the D gene, with 6 bases matching. The TCR comes from a human donor in a cohort sampled during active COVID-19. The DNA sequence is TGTGCCATCACCGAACAGGGGAACACTGAAGCTTTCTTT. Protein translation: CAITEQGNTEAFF.